This T cell receptor beta chain was sequenced during a study of shared clonotypes between healthy human individuals. Study at large: The cohort comprised a couple of women and a few men. Their ages spanned 18 to 49 years. Researchers assigned three CD4 naive, three CD4 memory, two CD8 naive and one CD8 memory plate to each donor.

For this clone: Its matching antigen is unknown.

Points from the study as a whole: Among non-shared clonotypes, generation probabilities were lower than among those shared by all four donors.

In germline, CDR1 is SNHLY, CDR2 FYNNEI. CDR3 length equals 15 residues. V trimming: 3 bases; J trimming: 4 bases; junction bases outside the gene matches: 7. The study ran the assay at deep level. Using immunoSEQ multiplex PCR, the repertoire was profiled, and TCRdb retains in-frame clones only, with some absent. The sample lists a few million clones, roughly nine tenths occurring once. The sample taken for sequencing was naive CD4+ T cells sorted from blood. Subset denoted: CD45RA+ positively selected. V usage is TRBV2 and J usage is TRBJ2-3, with 7 bases identical to TRBD1. The origin of this receptor is a man between 18 and 35 years old in good health. CDR3: CASSDLDRRPDTQYF. The CDR3 nucleotides read TGTGCCAGCAGTGATCTGGACAGGCGGCCAGATACGCAGTATTTT.